The present entry profiles one TCR beta chain with its context. The data stem from a study of blood T cell repertoires in COVID-19. Authors' analysis steps: How many nucleated cells were present was estimated from reference gene primer amplification. Method: immunoSEQ multiplex PCR; TCRdb's copy keeps in-frame clones and lacks some. From that table come the V and J calls and clone size; the DNA was used to work out D and trimming. Counted here are roughly 220,000 clones, 75% to 85% occurring once; the ten biggest clones make up around 1.5%. Sequencing was performed on peripheral blood. This TCR came from a woman aged 40 to 50 who had recovered from COVID-19.

The CDR3 DNA follows: TGTGCCAGCAGCAAATCAGGTGGGGCCAACGTCCTGACTTTC. It specifies CASSKSGGANVLTF. V is TRBV7-3 and J is TRBJ2-6; D is undetermined. CDR3 size: 14 residues. V was cut by 5 bases and J by 3 bases, with 8 bases left in between. In germline, CDR1 is SGHTA, CDR2 FQGTGA.